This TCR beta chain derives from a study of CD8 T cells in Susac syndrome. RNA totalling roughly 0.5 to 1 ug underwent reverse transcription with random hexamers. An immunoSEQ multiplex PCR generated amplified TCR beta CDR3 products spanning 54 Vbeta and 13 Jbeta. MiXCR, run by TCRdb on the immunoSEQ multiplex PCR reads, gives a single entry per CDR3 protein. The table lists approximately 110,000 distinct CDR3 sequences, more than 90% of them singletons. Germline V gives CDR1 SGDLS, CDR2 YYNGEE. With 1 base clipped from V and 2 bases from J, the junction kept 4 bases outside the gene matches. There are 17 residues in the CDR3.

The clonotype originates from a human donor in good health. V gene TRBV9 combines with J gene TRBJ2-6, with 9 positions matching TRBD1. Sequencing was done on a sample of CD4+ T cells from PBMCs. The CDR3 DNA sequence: TGTGCCAGCAGCGTACTAACAGGGGGCGCTGGGGCCAACGTCCTGACTTTC. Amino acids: CASSVLTGGAGANVLTF.